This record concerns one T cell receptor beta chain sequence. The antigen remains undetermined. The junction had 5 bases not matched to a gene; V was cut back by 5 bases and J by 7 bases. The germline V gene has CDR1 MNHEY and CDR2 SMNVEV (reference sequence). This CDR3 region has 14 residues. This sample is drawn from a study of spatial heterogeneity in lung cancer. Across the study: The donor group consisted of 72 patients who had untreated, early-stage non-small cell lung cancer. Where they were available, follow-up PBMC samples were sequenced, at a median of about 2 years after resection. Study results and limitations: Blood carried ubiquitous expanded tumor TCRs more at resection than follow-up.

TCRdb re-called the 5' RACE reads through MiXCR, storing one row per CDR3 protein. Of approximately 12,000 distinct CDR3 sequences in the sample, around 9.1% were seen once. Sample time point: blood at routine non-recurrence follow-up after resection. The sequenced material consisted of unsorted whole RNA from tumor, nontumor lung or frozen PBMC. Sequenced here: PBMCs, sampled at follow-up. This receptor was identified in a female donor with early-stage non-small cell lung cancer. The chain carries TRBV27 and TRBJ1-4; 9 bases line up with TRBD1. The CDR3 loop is CASSRRQGVEKLFF. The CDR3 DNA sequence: TGTGCCAGCAGTCGCAGACAGGGGGTTGAAAAACTGTTTTTT. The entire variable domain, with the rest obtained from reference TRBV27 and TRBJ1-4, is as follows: EAQVTQNPRYLITVTGKKLTVTCSQNMNHEYMSWYRQDPGLGLRQIYYSMNVEVTDKGDVPEGYKVSRKEKRNFPLILESPSPNQTSLYFCASSRRQGVEKLFFGSGTQLSVL.